Following are 6 T cell receptor beta chains from one sample sequenced in a study of blood T cells in healthy people across ages (dated by TCRdb to the mid-2010s). The library was generated by 5' RACE. Sequencing used an Illumina HiSeq 2500. A second roughly 7 to 11 cycle PCR used a sample-barcoded 5' primer and a J-beta primer mix. TCRdb applied fastp at Q25 and MiXCR to the public reads, then kept only in-frame beta chains. Every distinct CDR3 protein forms one entry, paired with its most common genes and DNA. For this sample there are 650,000 to 1,000,000 distinct CDR3 sequences; roughly 40% appear just once. Together, the top ten hold 10% to 15% of the sample. The sequenced material came from blood. These receptors all stem from a young man in good health.

The gene calls are TRBV12-3 or TRBV12-4 and TRBJ2-7; TRBD1 matches at 9 bases. Losses at the gene ends were 5 bases for V and 4 bases for J; bases not matched to a gene: 3. CDR3 length: 13 amino acids. CDR3 in amino acids: CASSEGQGYEQYF. The CDR3, as DNA: TGTGCCAGCAGTGAAGGACAGGGGTACGAGCAGTACTTC.

The V and J genes are TRBV7-2 and TRBJ2-2; D uncertain. Germline CDR1 and CDR2: SGHTA and FQGNSA. This CDR3 is 14 amino acids long. Trimming pared 1 base from V and 0 bases from J, leaving 3 bases between. DNA for the CDR3: TGTGCCAGCAGCTTAGTCTCGAACACCGGGGAGCTGTTTTTT. Translating it yields CASSLVSNTGELFF.

This clonotype has ten or more counts. The chain couples TRBV12-3 or TRBV12-4 to TRBJ1-5; D remains unclear. Trimming pared 6 bases from V and 1 base from J, leaving 10 bases between. There are 14 residues in the CDR3. The CDR3 nucleotides read TGTGCCAGCAGACTCGCGGGGAGCAATCAGCCCCAGCATTTT. It encodes CASRLAGSNQPQHF.

In regard to this clonotype: This clone may be a read error of a much larger clone one base away. The V call is TRBV4-3, the J call TRBJ1-2; 7 bases match TRBD1. The CDR3 loop spans 14 amino acids. The germline V gene encodes CDR1 LGHNA and CDR2 YSLEER. The V segment lost 4 bases and the J segment 5 bases; nucleotides outside the gene matches: 7. CDR3 nucleotides: TGCGCCAGCAGCCGTGGCACGACAGGGTATGGCTACACCTTC. Residues: CASSRGTTGYGYTF.

The chain couples TRBV12-3 or TRBV12-4 to TRBJ1-1, with D perhaps matching TRBD1 (5 bases). The CDR3 has 14 amino acids. The V end lost 6 bases, the J end lost 4 bases, and 15 bases lay between the germline ends. CDR3 sequence: CASSPRTLSTEAFF. The CDR3 nucleotides are TGTGCCAGCAGCCCCCGGACACTGAGCACTGAAGCTTTCTTT.

The rearrangement joins TRBV7-6 to TRBJ2-5, with D unresolved. The CDR3 spans 16 residues. The ends were cut back, 5 bases at V and 11 bases at J, with 27 bases in the middle. Germline lookup yields CDR1 SGHVS and CDR2 FNYEAQ. The CDR3 DNA reads as TGTGCCAGCAGCCAGGCCCCTCTACCCCCTTACAATGAGCAGTACTTC. It translates to CASSQAPLPPYNEQYF.